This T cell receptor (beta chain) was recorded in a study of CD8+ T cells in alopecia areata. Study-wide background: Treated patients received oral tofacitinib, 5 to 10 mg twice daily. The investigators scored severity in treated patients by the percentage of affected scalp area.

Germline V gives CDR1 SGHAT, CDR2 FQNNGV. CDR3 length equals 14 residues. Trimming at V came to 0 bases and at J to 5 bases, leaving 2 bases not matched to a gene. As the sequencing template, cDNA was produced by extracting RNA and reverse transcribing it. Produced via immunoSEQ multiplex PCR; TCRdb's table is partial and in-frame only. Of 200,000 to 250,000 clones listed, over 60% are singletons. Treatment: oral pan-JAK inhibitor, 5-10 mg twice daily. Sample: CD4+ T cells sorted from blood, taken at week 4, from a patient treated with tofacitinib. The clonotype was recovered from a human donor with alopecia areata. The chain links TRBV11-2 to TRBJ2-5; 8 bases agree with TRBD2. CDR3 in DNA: TGTGCCAGCAGCTTAGATCGACTAGCGGAGACCCAGTACTTC. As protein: CASSLDRLAETQYF.